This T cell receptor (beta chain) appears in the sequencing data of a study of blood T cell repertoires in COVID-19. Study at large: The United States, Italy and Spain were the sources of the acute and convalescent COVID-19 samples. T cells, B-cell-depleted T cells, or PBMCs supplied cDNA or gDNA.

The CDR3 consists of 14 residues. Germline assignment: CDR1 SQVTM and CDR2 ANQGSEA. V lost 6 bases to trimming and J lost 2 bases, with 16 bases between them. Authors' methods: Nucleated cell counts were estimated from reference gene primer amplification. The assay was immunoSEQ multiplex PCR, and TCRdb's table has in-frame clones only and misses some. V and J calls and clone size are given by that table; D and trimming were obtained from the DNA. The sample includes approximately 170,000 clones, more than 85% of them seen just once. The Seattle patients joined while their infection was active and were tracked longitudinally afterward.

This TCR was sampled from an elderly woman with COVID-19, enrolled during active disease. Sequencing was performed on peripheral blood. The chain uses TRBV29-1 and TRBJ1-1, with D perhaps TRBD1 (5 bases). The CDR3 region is CSVHLWGTNTEAFF. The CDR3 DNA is TGCAGCGTCCACCTGTGGGGGACTAACACTGAAGCTTTCTTT.